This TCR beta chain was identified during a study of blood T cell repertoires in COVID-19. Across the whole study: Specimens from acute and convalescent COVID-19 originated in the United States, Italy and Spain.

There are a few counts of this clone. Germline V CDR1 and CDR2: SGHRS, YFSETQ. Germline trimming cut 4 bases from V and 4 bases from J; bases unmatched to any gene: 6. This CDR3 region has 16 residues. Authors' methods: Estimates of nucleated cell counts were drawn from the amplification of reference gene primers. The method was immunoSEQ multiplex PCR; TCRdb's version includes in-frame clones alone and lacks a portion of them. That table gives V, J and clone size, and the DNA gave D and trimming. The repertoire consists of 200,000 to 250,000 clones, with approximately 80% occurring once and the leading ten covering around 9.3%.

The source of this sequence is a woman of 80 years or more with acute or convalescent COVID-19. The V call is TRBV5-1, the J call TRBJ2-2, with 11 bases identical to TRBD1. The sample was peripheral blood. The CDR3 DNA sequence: TGCGCCAGCAGCAGCATAGGGACAGGGGGCACCGGGGAGCTGTTTTTT. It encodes CASSSIGTGGTGELFF.